Below are 7 T cell receptor beta chains sequenced from a single sample in a study of blood T cells in healthy people across ages (dated by TCRdb to between 2014 and 2017). The library was made by 5' RACE. The instrument was an Illumina HiSeq 2500. A second 7 to 11 cycle PCR used a sample-barcoded 5' primer and a J-beta primer mix. TCRdb cleaned the public reads at Q25 with fastp, built clones with MiXCR and kept in-frame beta chains. A single entry per CDR3 protein holds the most common genes and DNA from its merged rows. The sample table holds 750,000 to 950,000 distinct CDR3 sequences, of which approximately 32% were seen once. The ten largest clones capture 9.5% to 13% of the sample. The data were also submitted as part of a second study, on T cells of mothers and their children.

The sequenced sample consisted of blood. The receptor set was obtained from a woman aged 35 to 49 in good health.

About this clonotype itself: A single base separates this from a much larger clone, so it may be a read error. This chain links TRBV4-3 with TRBJ2-5; 9 bases agree with TRBD2. V dropped 4 bases and J dropped 5; count of bases not matched to a gene: 14. CDR3 length equals 17 residues. Germline V gene data show CDR1 as LGHNA and CDR2 as YSLEER. CDR3 DNA: TGCGCCAGCAGCCGAGATGGTATCCTAGCGGGGTGGGAGACCCAGTACTTC. It translates to CASSRDGILAGWETQYF.

The chain uses TRBV2 and TRBJ2-2; possibly TRBD2 for D (7 bases). There are 15 residues in the CDR3. Between the trimmed V and J ends, which lost 11 bases and 4 bases, there was a span of 20 bases. Germline V gives CDR1 SNHLY, CDR2 FYNNEI. CDR3 in amino acids: CAGSWGGGLTGELFF. In DNA, the CDR3 is TGTGCCGGATCCTGGGGCGGGGGCCTCACCGGGGAGCTGTTTTTT.

In its sample, this clonotype was seen a few times. The rearrangement links TRBV6-5 to TRBJ1-4; TRBD1 aligns across 9 bases. The CDR3 runs 18 residues. V shed 0 bases, J shed 3 bases, and the junction held 8 bases outside the gene matches. CDR1 and CDR2 from the germline V gene are MNHEY and SVGAGI. DNA for the CDR3: TGTGCCAGCAGTTACTCCCGGACAGGGGCGCGGGCTAATGAAAAACTGTTTTTT. Translated, it gives CASSYSRTGARANEKLFF.

In its sample, this clonotype was seen a few times. The chain links TRBV20-1 to TRBJ1-4, with D unclear. Germline CDR1 and CDR2: DFQATT and SNEGSKA (reference sequence). V lost 5 bases, J lost 0 bases, and 10 bases lay in between. The CDR3 is made up of 14 amino acids. The CDR3 region is CSAGDGATNEKLFF. The CDR3 DNA reads as TGCAGTGCTGGCGACGGTGCAACTAATGAAAAACTGTTTTTT.

As for this clonotype: Being one base from a much bigger clone, this may be a read error. A read error is likely, as this CDR3 ends without the conserved phenylalanine or tryptophan. J is TRBJ1-2 and V is TRBV4-3, with D maybe TRBD1 (5 bases). Germline V gene lookup returns CDR1 LGHNA and CDR2 YSLEER. CDR3 length: 16 residues. Trimming stripped 0 bases from V and 7 bases from J, with 18 bases between. CDR3 protein: CASSQDGQGGPFGYTV. CDR3 nucleotides: TGCGCCAGCAGCCAAGATGGGCAGGGCGGTCCGTTTGGCTACACCGTC.

This clonotype was counted only a few times. An end of the junction differs from the germline gene, which may be a read error. Here the CDR3 reads CASSLGGNYGHTF. CDR3 nucleotide sequence: TGTGCCAGCAGTTTGGGGGGAAACTATGGCCACACCTTC. The chain joins TRBV27 to TRBJ1-2, with D possibly matching TRBD1 (5 bases). CDR1 is MNHEY, CDR2 SMNVEV, per germline (reference sequence). There are 13 residues in the CDR3.

The sample holds a few counts of this clonotype. This chain uses TRBV28 with TRBJ2-7; tentatively, D is TRBD2 (6 bases). Deletions cut 7 bases from V and 6 bases from J, with 22 bases between. The CDR3 covers 15 residues. CDR1 MDHEN and CDR2 SYDVKM come from the germline V gene. The CDR3 sequence is CASTDGAGIGGEQYF. CDR3 coding DNA: TGTGCCAGCACCGACGGGGCAGGGATCGGGGGCGAGCAGTACTTC.